This TCR beta chain was profiled in a study of CD8+CD57+ T cells in acquired aplastic anemia. CDR3 and TCR beta VDJ profiling relied on genomic DNA as the template. MiXCR, run by TCRdb on the reads, gives a single entry per CDR3 protein. Here the sample spans roughly 61,000 distinct CDR3 sequences, around 50% being singletons. This clonotype was detected only a few times. All sequencing subjects had displayed CD8+CD57+ cell expansion on flow cytometry. V lost 7 bases and J lost 3, with 10 bases in between. From germline, CDR1 is LNHDA and CDR2 SQIVND (reference sequence). The CDR3 totals 13 residues. Sample: sorted CD4+, CD8+, or CD8+CD57+ T cells (not recorded which) from PBMCs. The origin of this receptor is a human donor with aplastic anemia. The chain has TRBV19 and TRBJ1-5; D remains unclear. The CDR3 is CASIAETNQPQHF. Written as DNA, the CDR3 is TGTGCCAGTATTGCGGAGACCAATCAGCCCCAGCATTTT. The full variable domain, in which reference TRBV19 and TRBJ1-5 provide the parts outside the CDR3, is DGGITQSPKYLFRKEGQNVTLSCEQNLNHDAMYWYRQDPGQGLRLIYYSQIVNDFQKGDIAEGYSVSREKKESFPLTVTSAQKNPTAFYLCASIAETNQPQHFGDGTRLSIL.